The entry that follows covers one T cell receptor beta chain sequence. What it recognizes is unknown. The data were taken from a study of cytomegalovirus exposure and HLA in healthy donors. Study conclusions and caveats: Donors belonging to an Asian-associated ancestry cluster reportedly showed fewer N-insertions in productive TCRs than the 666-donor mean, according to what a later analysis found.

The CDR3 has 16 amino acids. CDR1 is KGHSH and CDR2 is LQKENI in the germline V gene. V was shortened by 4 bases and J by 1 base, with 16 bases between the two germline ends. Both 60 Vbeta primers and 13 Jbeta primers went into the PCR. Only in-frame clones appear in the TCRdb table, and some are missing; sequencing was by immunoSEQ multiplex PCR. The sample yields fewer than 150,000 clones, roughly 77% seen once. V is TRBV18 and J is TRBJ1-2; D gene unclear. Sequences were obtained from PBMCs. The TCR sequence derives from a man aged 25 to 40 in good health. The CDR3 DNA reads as TGTGCCAGCTCACGGTCGGAGAGGAGTGATAACTATGGCTACACCTTC. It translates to CASSRSERSDNYGYTF.